The 17 T cell receptor beta chains given below trace back to one sample, sequenced in a study of lymphopenia after photon versus proton radiotherapy. Profiling relied on immunoSEQ multiplex PCR, and the TCRdb table lists in-frame clones only, not all of them. The repertoire holds roughly 57,000 clones, with 65% to 85% as singletons. The sample here was peripheral blood, taken from a patient treated with photon-based radiotherapy. Every receptor here comes from a man in his forties or fifties with gastric cancer.

The chain is built from TRBV7-2 and TRBJ2-7; TRBD2 agrees at 14 bases. The CDR3 length is 15 residues. Germline CDR1 is SGHTA and CDR2 is FQGNSA. After removal of 4 bases from V and 7 bases from J, the junction contained 6 bases not matched to a gene. The CDR3 region is CASSYGLAGGGEQYF. The CDR3 bases are TGTGCCAGCAGCTACGGACTAGCGGGAGGTGGGGAGCAGTACTTC.

This chain links TRBV27 with TRBJ1-4; D not resolved. The CDR3 length is 15 residues. The V gene's germline CDR1 is MNHEY and CDR2 SMNVEV (reference sequence). V lost 2 bases, J lost 10 bases, and 17 bases lay in between. This chain's CDR3 is CASSLKTPYEGKLFF. CDR3 DNA sequence: TGTGCCAGCAGTTTAAAGACACCCTACGAGGGAAAACTGTTTTTT.

The V and J genes are TRBV5-8 and TRBJ1-2; D gene unclear. Germline-derived CDR1 and CDR2 are SGHTS and YDEGEE. The V and J ends lost 5 bases and 5 bases respectively, with 7 bases between them. The CDR3 contains 11 residues. The CDR3 is CASSPQYGYTF. The CDR3 DNA sequence: TGTGCCAGCAGTCCCCAATATGGCTACACCTTC.

With regard to this clone: This CDR3 is also generated by other DNA sequences in the sample. The CDR3, as DNA: TGCAGCGTTGTTGGGCAAAGCTCCTACAATGAGCAGTTCTTC. Protein sequence: CSVVGQSSYNEQFF. The J gene is TRBJ2-1, the V gene TRBV29-1; D remains ambiguous. The germline gives CDR1 SQVTM, CDR2 ANQGSEA. This CDR3 spans 14 amino acids. With 4 bases removed from V and 0 bases from J, the gap between germline ends came to 10 bases.

The rearrangement uses TRBV19 and TRBJ2-1; D ambiguous. Per the germline V gene, CDR1 is LNHDA and CDR2 is SQIVND (reference sequence). This CDR3 has 16 amino acids. The germline V and J ends were trimmed by 1 base and 0 bases, with 10 bases remaining between them. As DNA, the CDR3 is TGTGCCAGTAGTATAGGACTTCCCAGCTCCTACAATGAGCAGTTCTTC. Translating gives CASSIGLPSSYNEQFF.

This rearrangement joins TRBV23-1 to TRBJ1-5; the D is unclear. TRBV23-1 is marked as an open reading frame, function uncertain. V lost 8 bases to trimming and J lost 1 base, with 18 bases between them. The CDR3 runs 16 residues. As DNA, the CDR3 is TGCGCCAGCCCCGCCGGGTCGGGGAGAAGCAATCAGCCCCAGCATTTT. Translated, it gives CASPAGSGRSNQPQHF.

This clone has more than one count but fewer than ten. V gene TRBV10-2 combines with J gene TRBJ2-7; D remains ambiguous. The length of the CDR3 is 14 residues. Looked up from germline, CDR1 is WSHSY and CDR2 is SAAADI. Trimming pared 2 bases from V and 7 bases from J, leaving 15 bases between. The CDR3 protein is CASSEQVRLGEQYF. CDR3 sequence (DNA): TGCGCCAGCAGTGAGCAGGTCCGCCTGGGGGAGCAGTACTTC.

The V call is TRBV2, the J call TRBJ1-1, with 7 bases that match TRBD1. J lost 4 bases, V lost 2 bases, and 19 bases had no gene match. CDR3 length equals 19 residues. CDR1 and CDR2 from the germline V gene are SNHLY and FYNNEI. The CDR3 loop reads CASSERGWDSNLRGTEAFF. The DNA for the CDR3 is TGTGCCAGCAGTGAAAGGGGCTGGGACAGCAATCTACGGGGCACTGAAGCTTTCTTT.

This clone has a single count. This specimen includes other DNA sequences encoding the same CDR3. This chain links TRBV7-9 with TRBJ2-7, with D perhaps TRBD1 (5 bases). V shed 4 bases and J shed 3 bases, with 7 bases lying between them. The length of the CDR3 is 12 residues. From germline, CDR1 is SEHNR and CDR2 FQNEAQ (reference sequence). CDR3 nucleotides: TGTGCCAGCAGCTCTACAGGCTACGAGCAGTACTTC. As protein: CASSSTGYEQYF.

The chain links TRBV10-3 to TRBJ2-3; tentatively, D is TRBD1 (5 bases). V was cut by 4 bases and J by 0 bases, with 8 bases left in between. CDR1 is ENHRY and CDR2 is SYGVKD in the germline V gene. This CDR3 is built from 14 residues. In nucleotides, the CDR3 is TGTGCCATCAGTGCCAGGGCTAGCACAGATACGCAGTATTTT. Translation: CAISARASTDTQYF.

J is TRBJ2-7 and V is TRBV7-9; D remains unclear. Trimming took 1 base from V and 2 from J, leaving 6 bases between them. The germline CDR1 and CDR2 sequences are SEHNR and FQNEAQ (reference sequence). The CDR3 length is 13 residues. As DNA, the CDR3 is TGTGCCAGCAGCTTAGAGTCCGCCTACGAGCAGTACTTC. Translated, it gives CASSLESAYEQYF.

CDR3 nucleotide sequence: TGTGCCAGCAGCTACGCAGGGAACACCGGGGAGCTGTTTTTT. Residues: CASSYAGNTGELFF. The gene calls are TRBV11-1 and TRBJ2-2; D not certain. CDR1 and CDR2 (germline): SGHAT, FQDESV (reference sequence). The CDR3 consists of 14 residues. V was trimmed by 4 bases and J by 1 base, leaving 7 bases between them. The full variable domain, with the rest looked up from reference TRBV11-1 and TRBJ2-2, is EAEVAQSPRYKITEKSQAVAFWCDPISGHATLYWYRQILGQGPELLVQFQDESVVDDSQLPKDRFSAERLKGVDSTLKIQPAELGDSAMYLCASSYAGNTGELFFGEGSRLTVL.

The gene calls are TRBV5-1 and TRBJ2-7, with D unresolved. The CDR3 runs 14 residues. The germline V and J ends were trimmed by 0 bases and 1 base, with 8 bases remaining between them. Germline lookup yields CDR1 SGHRS and CDR2 YFSETQ. The CDR3 sequence: CASSLARPSYEQYF. For the CDR3, the DNA is TGCGCCAGCAGCTTGGCACGACCTTCCTACGAGCAGTACTTC.

The sample holds a few counts of this clone. The chain combines TRBV5-4 with TRBJ2-2; D perhaps matches TRBD1 (6 bases). CDR1 and CDR2 from the germline V gene are SGHNT and YYREEE (reference sequence). The germline V and J ends were trimmed by 0 bases and 7 bases, with 7 bases remaining between them. CDR3 size: 13 residues. The CDR3 here is CASSLEGGGELFF. CDR3 coding DNA: TGTGCCAGCAGCTTGGAAGGGGGCGGGGAGCTGTTTTTT.

This chain joins TRBV9 and TRBJ1-5; a weak D match, TRBD1 (5 bases). V was trimmed by 3 bases and J by 9 bases, leaving 16 bases between them. The CDR3 totals 14 residues. Germline CDR1 and CDR2: SGDLS and YYNGEE. The CDR3 reads CASSDNIGGWPQHF. The CDR3 nucleotides read TGTGCCAGCAGCGATAACATCGGGGGGTGGCCCCAGCATTTT.

The V and J genes are TRBV2 and TRBJ1-5; 7 bases line up with TRBD1. The germline gives CDR1 SNHLY, CDR2 FYNNEI. The CDR3 has 14 residues. V lost 9 bases, J lost 2 bases, and 7 bases stayed unmatched. CDR3 loop: CASIRGLGNQPQHF. CDR3 coding DNA: TGTGCCAGTATAAGGGGGCTTGGCAATCAGCCCCAGCATTTT.

The chain is built from TRBV7-2 and TRBJ1-2, with 8 bases matching TRBD1. Germline V gene sequence: CDR1 SGHTA, CDR2 FQGNSA. CDR3 length: 14 residues. The trim removed 4 bases at V and 6 bases at J, leaving 7 bases unmatched. Here the CDR3 DNA reads TGTGCCAGCAGCTCCTTCGACAGGGGAAATGGCTACACCTTC. Protein product: CASSSFDRGNGYTF.